These 27 T cell receptor beta chains were sequenced from one sample in a study of beta chain features in type 1 diabetes. As every portion of the isolated RNA was reverse transcribed, the sequencing read expressed TCRB transcripts. TCRdb keeps only in-frame clones here, not all; method: immunoSEQ multiplex PCR. The sample lists approximately 110,000 clones, approximately 37% occurring once. Material: stem cell memory CD4+ T cells from blood. These receptors originate from a young woman in good health.

The J gene is TRBJ2-3, the V gene TRBV28, with 9 positions matching TRBD2. J gave up 4 bases and V 4 bases, and 3 bases lay outside the gene matches. Germline assignment: CDR1 MDHEN and CDR2 SYDVKM. The CDR3 extends over 14 amino acids. CDR3 residues: CASSSAGGPDTQYF. CDR3 nucleotide sequence: TGTGCCAGCAGTTCTGCGGGAGGGCCAGATACGCAGTATTTT.

The chain joins TRBV10-3 to TRBJ2-2; a possible D gene is TRBD2 (6 bases). V dropped 5 bases and J dropped 2 bases, with 15 bases sitting between them. This CDR3 region has 16 residues. Per germline, CDR1 ENHRY and CDR2 SYGVKD. The CDR3 coding sequence is TGTGCCATCAGTACACTAGCTCCGGTAAACACCGGGGAGCTGTTTTTT. Protein: CAISTLAPVNTGELFF.

The chain is built from TRBV27 and TRBJ2-1; no reliable D call. Trimming removed 5 bases from V and 8 bases from J, with 16 bases in between. Germline CDR1 is MNHEY and CDR2 is SMNVEV (reference sequence). This CDR3 is built from 14 residues. This CDR3 reads CASSRTVLNDEQFF. CDR3 bases: TGTGCCAGCAGTAGAACGGTCCTAAACGATGAGCAGTTCTTC.

This chain uses TRBV4-1 with TRBJ1-2, with D possibly being TRBD1 (6 bases). This CDR3 spans 15 amino acids. Trimming took 1 base from V and 4 from J, leaving 13 bases between them. Germline V lookup: CDR1 MGHRA, CDR2 YSYEKL. The CDR3 nucleotides are TGCGCCAGCAGCCAAGCCCCCTTGACAGGCTATGGCTACACCTTC. This sequence encodes CASSQAPLTGYGYTF.

V usage is TRBV27 and J usage is TRBJ2-1, with TRBD2 identical over 8 bases. CDR1 and CDR2 from the germline V gene are MNHEY and SMNVEV (reference sequence). The ends lost 0 bases at V and 9 bases at J; junction bases unmatched: 13. The CDR3 loop spans 17 amino acids. The CDR3: CASSLSDAGGYFGEQFF. CDR3 nucleotide sequence: TGTGCCAGCAGTTTATCGGACGCGGGAGGCTATTTCGGTGAGCAGTTCTTC.

This chain links TRBV5-4 with TRBJ1-3; 7 nucleotides match TRBD1. V lost 4 bases, J lost 0 bases, and 7 bases stayed unmatched. The CDR3 length is 16 residues. CDR1 and CDR2 (germline): SGHNT, YYREEE (reference sequence). CDR3 nucleotides: TGTGCCAGCAGCGCTACCGGGACAGCCTCTGGAAACACCATATATTTT. Protein: CASSATGTASGNTIYF.

The V and J genes are TRBV11-2 and TRBJ1-1; D is ambiguous. The V end was cut by 4 bases, the J end by 4 bases, with 19 bases between. Germline-derived CDR1 and CDR2 are SGHAT and FQNNGV. CDR3 length: 16 amino acids. The CDR3 region is CASSSYNTVLPTEAFF. Written as DNA, the CDR3 is TGTGCCAGCAGCTCATACAATACCGTCCTTCCCACTGAAGCTTTCTTT. Using reference TRBV11-2 and TRBJ1-1 for the parts outside the CDR3, the full variable domain is EAGVAQSPRYKIIEKRQSVAFWCNPISGHATLYWYQQILGQGPKLLIQFQNNGVVDDSQLPKDRFSAERLKGVDSTLKIQPAKLEDSAVYLCASSSYNTVLPTEAFFGQGTRLTVV.

The chain is built from TRBV30 and TRBJ1-2, with TRBD1 matching 7 bases. Germline V gene lookup returns CDR1 GTSNPN and CDR2 SVGIG (reference sequence). Trimming cost V 4 bases and J 4 bases; bases outside gene matches: 12. This CDR3 has 15 amino acids. The chain's CDR3 is CAWNDPRQGSYGYTF. The CDR3 DNA reads TGTGCCTGGAATGATCCTAGACAGGGCAGCTATGGCTACACCTTC.

The chain carries TRBV28 and TRBJ2-1, with TRBD1 matching over 11 bases. The CDR3 has 17 residues. The J segment lost 4 bases and the V segment lost 5 bases, leaving 10 bases of the junction unmatched. Germline loops: CDR1 MDHEN, CDR2 SYDVKM. CDR3 sequence reads: CASSAGTGGKGYNEQFF. CDR3 in DNA: TGTGCCAGCAGTGCCGGGACAGGGGGGAAGGGATACAATGAGCAGTTCTTC.

The chain combines TRBV11-3 with TRBJ1-1; no reliable D call. V was cut by 1 base and J by 0 bases, with 6 bases left in between. The germline V gene has CDR1 SGHNT and CDR2 YENEEA. CDR3 length: 14 amino acids. The CDR3 DNA reads TGTGCCAGCAGCTTAGGCGGGATGAACACTGAAGCTTTCTTT. Translation gives CASSLGGMNTEAFF.

The chain joins TRBV7-2 to TRBJ2-1; the D gene is possibly TRBD1 (6 bases). Germline CDR1 is SGHTA and CDR2 is FQGNSA. CDR3 length: 13 amino acids. The V gene lost 5 bases and the J gene lost 7 bases, with 12 bases spanning the gap. CDR3 loop: CASSPGAINEQFF. CDR3 bases: TGTGCCAGCAGCCCAGGGGCTATTAATGAGCAGTTCTTC.

The gene calls are TRBV5-1 and TRBJ2-1; 10 bases line up with TRBD2. Germline trimming cut 4 bases from V and 15 bases from J; bases unmatched to any gene: 10. Per germline, CDR1 SGHRS and CDR2 YFSETQ. This CDR3 has 13 amino acids. Here the CDR3 DNA reads TGCGCCAGCAGCCCGATAATAGCGGGAGGTCCGTTCTTC. Protein sequence: CASSPIIAGGPFF.

The chain combines TRBV28 with TRBJ2-7, with 12 bases fitting TRBD2. V shed 5 bases, J shed 9 bases, and the junction held 11 bases outside the gene matches. From germline, CDR1 is MDHEN and CDR2 SYDVKM. The CDR3 has 15 residues. CDR3 amino acids: CASSKRLAGEIVQYF. In nucleotides, the CDR3 is TGTGCCAGCAGTAAACGACTAGCGGGGGAAATAGTGCAGTACTTC.

J is TRBJ1-1 and V is TRBV7-2; D ambiguous. Germline CDR1 is SGHTA and CDR2 is FQGNSA. The CDR3 is 14 amino acids. V was pared by 5 bases and J by 4 bases, with 14 bases between. Here the CDR3 reads CASSPRGDFTEAFF. In DNA form, the CDR3 reads TGTGCCAGCAGCCCCCGCGGAGATTTCACTGAAGCTTTCTTT.

In its sample, this clone was seen a few times. The chain couples TRBV19 to TRBJ2-1; maybe TRBD2 (6 bases). From germline, CDR1 is LNHDA and CDR2 SQIVND (reference sequence). Trimming shortened V by 1 base and J by 2 bases, and 6 bases separated the two germline ends. This CDR3 spans 14 amino acids. CDR3 sequence: CASSIAGAYNEQFF. In nucleotides, the CDR3 is TGTGCCAGTAGTATAGCGGGAGCCTACAATGAGCAGTTCTTC.

This rearrangement joins TRBV15 to TRBJ1-5; D may be TRBD1 (6 bases). The length of the CDR3 is 14 residues. In germline, CDR1 is LNHNV, CDR2 YYDKDF (reference sequence). V lost 1 base, J lost 6 bases, and 10 bases lay in between. The CDR3 sequence: CATSRGGHGQPQHF. DNA for the CDR3: TGTGCCACCAGCAGAGGGGGGCATGGTCAGCCCCAGCATTTT. Together with reference TRBV15 and TRBJ1-5, the CDR3 gives the full variable domain: DAMVIQNPRYQVTQFGKPVTLSCSQTLNHNVMYWYQQKSSQAPKLLFHYYDKDFNNEADTPDNFQSRRPNTSFCFLDIRSPGLGDTAMYLCATSRGGHGQPQHFGDGTRLSIL.

A few counts support this clone. The V and J genes are TRBV15 and TRBJ2-5; D may be TRBD2 (6 bases). Germline CDR1 reads LNHNV; CDR2 reads YYDKDF (reference sequence). CDR3 length: 19 residues. Between the trimmed V and J ends, which lost 0 bases and 1 base, there was a span of 21 bases. CDR3 protein: CATSRDRFRGRPLQETQYF. For the CDR3, the DNA is TGTGCCACCAGCAGAGATCGATTCCGGGGGAGGCCCCTCCAAGAGACCCAGTACTTC.

The chain is built from TRBV4-2 and TRBJ2-1; 10 positions match TRBD2. This CDR3 comprises 14 residues. Germline V gene sequence: CDR1 LGHNA, CDR2 YNFKEQ. Trimming took 4 bases from V and 6 from J; bases not matched to a gene: 3. As DNA, the CDR3 is TGTGCCAGCAGCCCCTGGACTAGCGGCAATGAGCAGTTCTTC. Protein product: CASSPWTSGNEQFF.

Only a few counts were recorded for this clone. The J gene is TRBJ2-2, the V gene TRBV4-1; D gene ambiguous. Germline CDR1 is MGHRA and CDR2 is YSYEKL. The V end was cut by 2 bases, the J end by 4 bases, with 5 bases between. The CDR3 sequence is 13 residues long. The CDR3 bases are TGCGCCAGCAGCCAACGTCGCACCGGGGAGCTGTTTTTT. Translation gives CASSQRRTGELFF.

The chain joins TRBV7-9 to TRBJ2-3; D is unresolved. Deletions cut 4 bases from V and 7 bases from J, with 6 bases between. The CDR3 is made up of 11 amino acids. The germline CDR1 and CDR2 sequences are SEHNR and FQNEAQ (reference sequence). This chain's CDR3 is CASSSLYTQYF. CDR3 sequence (DNA): TGTGCCAGCAGCTCCCTATATACGCAGTATTTT.

The chain recombines TRBV7-9 with TRBJ2-1; 16 positions match TRBD2. The trim removed 7 bases at V and 4 bases at J, leaving 4 bases unmatched. From germline, CDR1 is SEHNR and CDR2 FQNEAQ (reference sequence). The CDR3 is 16 residues long. For the CDR3, the DNA is TGTGCCAGCACTGGGACTAGCGGGAGGGGGTACAATGAGCAGTTCTTC. This gives the protein CASTGTSGRGYNEQFF.

This clone was seen a handful of times. Here the CDR3 reads CASSQDPGTSGSLAKNIQYF. The CDR3 coding sequence is TGTGCCAGCAGCCAAGACCCCGGGACTAGCGGGTCTCTAGCCAAAAACATTCAGTACTTC. The chain uses TRBV4-2 and TRBJ2-4, with 12 bases matching TRBD2. There are 20 residues in the CDR3. Germline loops: CDR1 LGHNA, CDR2 YNFKEQ. Trimming removed 0 bases from V and 0 bases from J; junction bases left unmatched: 9.

This chain connects TRBV7-2 to TRBJ2-7, with 8 bases aligning to TRBD1. This CDR3 is built from 15 residues. Germline V gives CDR1 SGHTA, CDR2 FQGNSA. The V and J ends lost 3 bases and 2 bases, in that order; junction bases with no gene match: 6. CDR3 region: CASSFGTGTTYEQYF. CDR3 coding DNA: TGTGCCAGCAGCTTTGGGACAGGCACTACCTACGAGCAGTACTTC.

V is TRBV2 and J is TRBJ1-2; D remains ambiguous. This CDR3 is built from 15 residues. V lost 4 bases and J 0 bases, leaving 12 bases between the germline ends. The germline gives CDR1 SNHLY, CDR2 FYNNEI. The CDR3 DNA follows: TGTGCCAGCAGTGGAATGACTGCTGCTAACTATGGCTACACCTTC. As protein: CASSGMTAANYGYTF.

This sequence joins TRBV7-9 and TRBJ2-7, with 9 bases lining up with TRBD1. V gave up 2 bases and J gave up 7 bases; unmatched junction bases: 9. The CDR3 loop spans 15 amino acids. Germline V lookup: CDR1 SEHNR, CDR2 FQNEAQ (reference sequence). The CDR3 is CASSLRGTGRREQYF. CDR3 coding DNA: TGTGCCAGCAGCTTAAGGGGGACAGGGCGAAGGGAGCAGTACTTC.

V is TRBV10-3 and J is TRBJ2-7; no definite D call. This CDR3 comprises 11 residues. The germline V and J ends were trimmed by 3 bases and 2 bases, with 2 bases remaining between them. Germline V gene data show CDR1 as ENHRY and CDR2 as SYGVKD. CDR3 nucleotides: TGTGCCATCAGTGACGCCTACGAGCAGTACTTC. Translated: CAISDAYEQYF.

This clone has more than one count but fewer than ten. The chain links TRBV9 to TRBJ1-2; 7 nucleotides line up with TRBD1. With V trimmed by 2 bases and J by 2 bases, 9 bases remained unmatched. CDR1 SGDLS and CDR2 YYNGEE come from the germline V gene. The CDR3 loop spans 16 amino acids. The CDR3 bases are TGTGCCAGCAGCGTCGACAGGGTGGTAGGGAACTATGGCTACACCTTC. Its translation is CASSVDRVVGNYGYTF.